A selection of T cell receptor beta chains follows, all from one sample in a study of graft-versus-host responses after intestinal transplantation. Data came from immunoSEQ multiplex PCR; TCRdb stores just in-frame clones and leaves some out. The data hold 17,000 or so clones, with 82% observed a single time. The sequencing here drew on ileum tissue, taken 17 days after transplant. These receptors came from a human patient who received an intestinal transplant, so some T cells may come from the graft donor. CDR3s include the opening cysteine and the closing phenylalanine or tryptophan. D genes are given only for firm matches. Size is stated for part of the rows, as once, few or many counts, or as a class when the clone is expanded.

V gene,D gene,clone size,J gene,CDR3 length,CDR3 DNA,CDR3 protein
TRBV4-2,TRBD2,once,TRBJ2-1,15,TGTGCCAGCAGCCAAGGAAGCGGGAGTACGGATGAGCAGTTCTTC,CASSQGSGSTDEQFF
TRBV6-5,-,-,TRBJ2-1,13,TGTGCCAGCAGAGGCCTCACGGACAATGAGCAGTTCTTC,CASRGLTDNEQFF
TRBV4-1,TRBD2,-,TRBJ2-7,16,TGCGCCAGCAGCCCATGGGGACTAGCGGGTACCTACGAGCAGTACTTC,CASSPWGLAGTYEQYF
TRBV4-1,-,-,TRBJ2-1,15,TGCGCCAGCAGCCAAGTCTCGATCACCTACAATGAGCAGTTCTTC,CASSQVSITYNEQFF
TRBV5-5,-,once,TRBJ2-3,13,TGTGCCAGCAGCCTGGGGAGCACAGATACGCAGTATTTT,CASSLGSTDTQYF
TRBV14,-,-,TRBJ2-5,16,TGTGCCAGCAGCCAAGGGACAAGCTCGTACCAAGAGACCCAGTACTTC,CASSQGTSSYQETQYF
TRBV29-1,-,few,TRBJ1-1,10,TGCAGCGTTTCTGAGACTGAAGCTTTCTTT,CSVSETEAFF
TRBV19,-,-,TRBJ2-7,13,TGTGCCAGTAGTTATTCCGGGGCGCACGAGCAGTACTTC,CASSYSGAHEQYF
TRBV6-4,-,-,TRBJ2-2,13,TGTGCCAGCTCTAGCGCTCCTACCGGGGAGCTGTTTTTT,CASSSAPTGELFF
TRBV15,TRBD2,-,TRBJ2-1,17,TGTGCCACCAGCAGAGGAAGGGGAATGGCGGGAGGGAATGAGCAGTTCTTC,CATSRGRGMAGGNEQFF
TRBV11-2,-,-,TRBJ2-6,16,TGTGCCAGCAGCTTAGTCGTGATCTCTGGGGCCAACGTCCTGACTTTC,CASSLVVISGANVLTF
TRBV6-1,TRBD2,-,TRBJ2-7,15,TGTGCCAGCAGCCCCGGGTCAGCGGGGGTCTACGAGCAGTACTTC,CASSPGSAGVYEQYF
TRBV11-3,-,-,TRBJ2-2,17,TGTGCCAGCAGCTATTTTTTTGGGTCAGCGAACACCGGGGAGCTGTTTTTT,CASSYFFGSANTGELFF
TRBV30,-,-,TRBJ1-5,12,TGTGCCTGGAGTGCCGGCAATCAGCCCCAGCATTTT,CAWSAGNQPQHF
TRBV2,-,-,TRBJ1-1,15,TGTGCCAGCAGTGAATGGGAATGGCAGGGGCCCGGAGCTTTCTTT,CASSEWEWQGPGAFF
TRBV11-2,TRBD1,-,TRBJ2-7,14,TGTGCCAGCAGCCAGGACAGGGGTGGCTACGAGCAGTACTTC,CASSQDRGGYEQYF
TRBV4-1,-,-,TRBJ2-2,13,TGCGCCAGCAGCCTAAGTAGCACCGGGGAGCTGTTTTTT,CASSLSSTGELFF
TRBV6-1,-,-,TRBJ2-6,17,TGTGCCAGCAGTGAGGGTTGGGGGCAAGCTGGGGCCAACGTCCTGACTTTC,CASSEGWGQAGANVLTF
TRBV27,-,-,TRBJ2-3,18,TGTGCCAGCAGTACCCCCACCACGGTTGCCGGGACATTAGATACGCAGTATTTT,CASSTPTTVAGTLDTQYF
TRBV7-9,TRBD2,-,TRBJ2-7,16,TGTGCCAGCAGCTCCCCCTCCGGGGGGGCCCTTTACGAGCAGTACTTC,CASSSPSGGALYEQYF
TRBV4-2,-,-,TRBJ2-5,18,TGTGCCAGCAGCCCCCACCCCATGGGTCGTGATGGGATGGAGACCCAGTACTTC,CASSPHPMGRDGMETQYF
TRBV7-6,TRBD2,-,TRBJ2-1,17,TGTGCCAGCAGCCTAAACACGACTAGCGGGATTGGGAATGAGCAGTTCTTC,CASSLNTTSGIGNEQFF
TRBV10-2,-,-,TRBJ2-7,15,TGCGCCAGCCCTACCCAAGCTGGAAGCTCCTACGAGCAGTACTTC,CASPTQAGSSYEQYF
TRBV7-3,-,-,TRBJ2-1,15,TGTGCCAGCAGCTTAAGGCTAGCGAATTACAATGAGCAGTTCTTC,CASSLRLANYNEQFF
TRBV4-3,-,few,TRBJ1-5,14,TGCGCCAGCAGCCAAGGCCTTAGCAATCAGCCCCAGCATTTT,CASSQGLSNQPQHF
TRBV27,TRBD2,-,TRBJ2-1,14,TGTGCCAGCAGATTAGCGGGGGGCTGGAATGAGCAGTTCTTC,CASRLAGGWNEQFF
TRBV6-1,-,-,TRBJ1-1,13,TGTGCCAGCAGAGTCTTTGGGCGAGGTGAAGCTTTCTTT,CASRVFGRGEAFF
TRBV9,-,-,TRBJ2-1,15,TGTGCCAGCAGCGGGCCCGGGAGCGTATACAATGAGCAGTTCTTC,CASSGPGSVYNEQFF
TRBV7-9,-,once,TRBJ1-5,13,TGTGCCAGCAGCTTAAAAGGGAATCAGCCCCAGCATTTT,CASSLKGNQPQHF
TRBV27,-,once,TRBJ2-5,14,TGTGCCAGCAGTTTCTCAGCAAGCCAAGAGACCCAGTACTTC,CASSFSASQETQYF
TRBV4-1,-,-,TRBJ2-2,15,TGCGCCAGCAGTCTAAAGCGGCCTGGGGCCGGGGAGCTGTTTTTT,CASSLKRPGAGELFF
TRBV9,TRBD2,once,TRBJ2-7,14,TGTGCCAGCAGCGTTAGCGGGGCCTCCTACGAGCAGTACTTC,CASSVSGASYEQYF
TRBV19,-,few,TRBJ1-1,17,TGTGCCAGTAGAGTATATTTGGGGACGGTCGTGGGAGCTGAAGCTTTCTTT,CASRVYLGTVVGAEAFF
TRBV4-3,-,-,TRBJ2-4,14,TGCGCCAGCAGCCAAGGCGGCGGGGGCAACATTCAGTACTTC,CASSQGGGGNIQYF
TRBV10-3,TRBD2,-,TRBJ2-1,19,TGTGCCATCAGTGACCTAGCGGGAGGTCCCACTCACTCCTACAATGAGCAGTTCTTC,CAISDLAGGPTHSYNEQFF
TRBV2,TRBD1,few,TRBJ2-1,15,TGTGCCAGCAGTGAAGCGGGGGGACAGGGGAATGAGCAGTTCTTC,CASSEAGGQGNEQFF
TRBV7-8,-,few,TRBJ1-1,14,TGTGCCAGCAGTGGCGGAGGGGTTTTTACTGAAGCTTTCTTT,CASSGGGVFTEAFF
TRBV15,-,-,TRBJ2-1,15,TGTGCCACCAGCCACGGGAGAAGGTCCTACAATGAGCAGTTCTTC,CATSHGRRSYNEQFF
TRBV28,-,-,TRBJ2-3,14,TGTGCCATGGGGGGAGCTTCTAGCACAGATACACAGTATTTT,CAMGGASSTDTQYF
TRBV7-2,TRBD1,-,TRBJ1-2,14,TGTGCCAGCAGCTTAGAGGGGACAGGGCATGGCTACACCTTC,CASSLEGTGHGYTF
TRBV6-6,-,once,TRBJ1-2,16,TGTGCCAGCAGCCCATGGGGGGGCGCGGAGAGCTATGGCTACACCTTC,CASSPWGGAESYGYTF
TRBV5-1,-,-,TRBJ2-2,13,TGCGCCAGCAGCCCCGAAGGAACCGGGGAGCTGTTTTTT,CASSPEGTGELFF
TRBV4-1,-,-,TRBJ2-1,17,TGCGCCAGCAGCCAAGAGATCGGGCATCATAGGTGGAGAGAGCAGTTCTTC,CASSQEIGHHRWREQFF
TRBV9,TRBD2,-,TRBJ2-1,16,TGTGCCAGCAGCGTAGAGGGCGGGAGCCTCTACAATGAGCAGTTCTTC,CASSVEGGSLYNEQFF
TRBV9,-,once,TRBJ1-2,13,TGTGCCAGCAGCGTGAGGACGGGCTATGGCTACACCTTC,CASSVRTGYGYTF
TRBV28,-,-,TRBJ1-5,13,TGTGCCAGCCGCGAGGGCGGCAATCAGCCCCAGCATTTT,CASREGGNQPQHF
TRBV5-1,-,-,TRBJ2-6,15,TGCGCCAGCAGCCCCAGGCTCTCTGGGGCCAACGTCCTGACTTTC,CASSPRLSGANVLTF
TRBV5-4,-,-,TRBJ1-1,12,TGTGCCAGCAGCTTGGGGTCCACTGAAGCTTTCTTT,CASSLGSTEAFF
TRBV7-3,-,-,TRBJ2-3,16,TGTGCCAGCAGCCTAGTTATAGGGGGAGGGCCGGATACGCAGTATTTT,CASSLVIGGGPDTQYF
TRBV6-6,-,-,TRBJ1-2,13,TGTGCCAGCAGTCAGGGGACTAACTATGGCTACACCTTC,CASSQGTNYGYTF
TRBV6-1,-,few,TRBJ2-5,13,TGTGCCAGCAGTGAAGGGGGCACCACGACCCAGTACTTC,CASSEGGTTTQYF
TRBV28,TRBD1,-,TRBJ1-5,14,TGTGCCAGCAGTCACCAGGGGGGAGGCCAGCCCCAGCATTTT,CASSHQGGGQPQHF
TRBV5-4,-,-,TRBJ1-4,15,TGTGCCAGCAGCACCCGGGGGTCAACTAATGAAAAACTGTTTTTT,CASSTRGSTNEKLFF
TRBV5-5,-,-,TRBJ2-7,13,TGTGCCAGCAGCCGGCAGGGAGCCTACGAGCAGTACTTC,CASSRQGAYEQYF